This TCR beta chain is from a study of blood T cell repertoires in COVID-19. Study-level information: Acute and convalescent COVID-19 samples came from the United States, Italy and Spain.

Clones were read by immunoSEQ multiplex PCR, and TCRdb kept only the in-frame ones, dropping some. The repertoire holds tens of thousands of clones, 79% seen once, with 3% to 4% in the top ten. This CDR3 is 14 amino acids long. Germline V lookup: CDR1 SEHNR, CDR2 FQNEAQ (reference sequence). Trimming stripped 5 bases from V and 8 bases from J, with 16 bases between. The receptor comes from a man between 60 and 70 years old with acute or convalescent COVID-19. The specimen sequenced was peripheral blood. The V call is TRBV7-9, the J call TRBJ2-1; D uncertain. CDR3: CASSPGSGRDEQFF. In DNA form, the CDR3 reads TGTGCCAGCAGCCCCGGGTCCGGTCGGGATGAGCAGTTCTTC.